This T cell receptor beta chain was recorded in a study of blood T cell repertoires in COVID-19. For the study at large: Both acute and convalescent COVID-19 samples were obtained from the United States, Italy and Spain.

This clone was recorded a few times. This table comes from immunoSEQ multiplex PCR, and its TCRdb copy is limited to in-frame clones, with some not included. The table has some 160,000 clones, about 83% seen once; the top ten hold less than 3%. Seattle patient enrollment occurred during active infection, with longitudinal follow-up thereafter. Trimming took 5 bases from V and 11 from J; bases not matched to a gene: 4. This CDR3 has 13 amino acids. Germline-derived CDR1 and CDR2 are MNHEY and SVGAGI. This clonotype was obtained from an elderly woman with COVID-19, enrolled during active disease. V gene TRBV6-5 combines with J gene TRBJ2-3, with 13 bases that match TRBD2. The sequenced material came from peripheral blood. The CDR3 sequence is CASSRTSGREQYF. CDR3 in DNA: TGTGCCAGCAGTAGGACTAGCGGGAGAGAGCAGTATTTT.